This T cell receptor (beta chain) stems from a study of blood T cell repertoires in COVID-19. Across the study: Samples representing acute and convalescent COVID-19 were sourced from the United States, Italy and Spain. PBMCs, B-cell-depleted T cells, or T cells were the source of the cDNA or gDNA that made up the material.

The CDR3 has 14 amino acids. Losses at the gene ends were 4 bases for V and 1 base for J; bases not matched to a gene: 3. The V gene's germline CDR1 is LGHNA and CDR2 YSLEER. Profiled with immunoSEQ multiplex PCR; TCRdb holds only in-frame clones, not every one. The data contain 90,000 to 120,000 clones, about four fifths of them singletons. This chain uses TRBV4-3 with TRBJ1-1, with 7 bases identical to TRBD1. The TCR sequence derives from a human donor in a cohort sampled during active COVID-19. Sequenced input: peripheral blood. As DNA, the CDR3 is TGCGCCAGCAGCCCGGGGACAGCGAACACTGAAGCTTTCTTT. This encodes CASSPGTANTEAFF.